Below, 3 T cell receptor beta chains from the same sample are listed, as sequenced in a study of siplizumab effects on memory and regulatory T cells. This table comes from immunoSEQ multiplex PCR, and its TCRdb copy is limited to in-frame clones, with some not included. The profile shows roughly 26,000 clones, 84% of them singletons. The material sequenced was memory CD4+ T cells sorted from blood. The receptor source for this set is a human donor in good health.

This clone was detected only a few times. This chain joins TRBV7-9 and TRBJ2-2; D is perhaps TRBD2 (6 bases). The V gene's germline CDR1 is SEHNR and CDR2 FQNEAQ (reference sequence). Trimming removed 5 bases from V and 5 bases from J, with 21 bases in between. CDR3 length equals 17 residues. The CDR3 region is CASSATLGQGGTGELFF. CDR3 nucleotides: TGTGCCAGCAGCGCCACTCTGGGTCAGGGAGGAACCGGGGAGCTGTTTTTT.

This clone turned up a few times. J is TRBJ2-3 and V is TRBV5-4, with D perhaps TRBD1 (5 bases). Per the germline V gene, CDR1 is SGHNT and CDR2 is YYREEE (reference sequence). The CDR3 extends over 14 amino acids. V lost 2 bases and J lost 6, with 13 bases in between. The CDR3 loop is CASSFRGAGDTQYF. In DNA, the CDR3 is TGTGCCAGCAGCTTCCGTGGGGCCGGTGATACGCAGTATTTT.

The rearrangement joins TRBV30 to TRBJ1-5; D gene ambiguous. The CDR3 has 15 residues. V dropped 2 bases and J dropped 0 bases, with 11 bases sitting between them. Looked up from germline, CDR1 is GTSNPN and CDR2 is SVGIG (reference sequence). The CDR3: CAWSFSGHSNQPQHF. DNA of the CDR3: TGTGCCTGGAGTTTTTCCGGGCATAGCAATCAGCCCCAGCATTTT.